These T cell receptor beta chains were read from a single sample in a study of PD-L1 blockade in urothelial cancer. Data came from immunoSEQ multiplex PCR; TCRdb stores just in-frame clones and leaves some out. The sample holds over 75,000 clones; around 85% are singletons and the top ten take 13% to 15%. Sequenced here: PBMCs, sampled around atezolizumab (anti-PD-L1) treatment. These receptor sequences come from a man in his fifties or sixties with urothelial cancer. Each CDR3 is given with its conserved first and last residue. The D gene is left open where the match is weak. The size field is filled for only some rows; it gives once, few, many or a size class.

D gene	V gene	clone size	J gene	CDR3 protein	CDR3 DNA
TRBD2	TRBV27	.	TRBJ2-7	CASSSTGTSGYEQYF	TGTGCCAGCAGTTCCACCGGGACTAGCGGATACGAGCAGTACTTC
.	TRBV2	.	TRBJ1-4	CASSLIRTGGEKLFF	TGTGCCAGCAGTTTGATTAGGACTGGCGGTGAAAAACTGTTTTTT
TRBD1	TRBV10-3	.	TRBJ2-7	CAISKSGQVYEQYF	TGTGCCATCAGTAAATCGGGACAGGTGTACGAGCAGTACTTC
.	TRBV5-8	.	TRBJ1-5	CASSLWSHNQPQHF	TGTGCCAGCAGCTTGTGGAGCCACAATCAGCCCCAGCATTTT
.	TRBV7-2	.	TRBJ1-4	CASSLGGRAEKLFF	TGTGCCAGCAGCTTAGGTGGCAGGGCTGAAAAACTGTTTTTT
.	TRBV9	.	TRBJ2-1	CASSVVSERVLTYNEQFF	TGTGCCAGCAGCGTAGTTTCGGAGCGGGTACTAACCTACAATGAGCAGTTCTTC
TRBD2	TRBV15	once	TRBJ2-7	CATSRPAGGTYEQYF	TGTGCCACCAGCAGACCAGCGGGGGGTACCTACGAGCAGTACTTC
.	TRBV6-1	.	TRBJ2-1	CASSVAGRVSVNEQFF	TGTGCCAGCAGTGTGGCAGGGCGCGTTTCTGTGAATGAGCAGTTCTTC
TRBD1	TRBV5-1	.	TRBJ1-5	CASSLAGTGGKGNQPQHF	TGCGCCAGCAGCTTGGCCGGGACAGGGGGCAAGGGCAATCAGCCCCAGCATTTT
.	TRBV11-2	.	TRBJ2-5	CASSYSETQYF	TGTGCCAGCAGCTATTCTGAGACCCAGTACTTC
.	TRBV4-1	.	TRBJ2-2	CASSPRAPAGTGELFF	TGCGCCAGCAGCCCTCGGGCCCCGGCGGGCACCGGGGAGCTGTTTTTT
TRBD1	TRBV2	.	TRBJ2-7	CASRVGDRGSNEQYF	TGTGCCAGCAGGGTTGGGGACAGGGGGAGTAACGAGCAGTACTTC
.	TRBV7-9	.	TRBJ1-4	CASSLGTGSQDEKLFF	TGTGCCAGCAGCTTAGGGACGGGAAGCCAGGATGAAAAACTGTTTTTT
.	TRBV7-9	.	TRBJ1-1	CASSPTFQNTEAFF	TGTGCCAGCAGCCCGACTTTCCAGAACACTGAAGCTTTCTTT
.	TRBV5-1	.	TRBJ2-7	CASSLDILAYEQYF	TGCGCCAGCAGTCTGGATATCCTAGCCTACGAGCAGTACTTC
.	TRBV5-6	.	TRBJ2-7	CASSLGVYPREQYF	TGTGCCAGCAGCTTGGGCGTCTACCCCCGGGAGCAGTACTTC
.	TRBV10-3	.	TRBJ1-4	CAISESGEGEKLFF	TGTGCCATCAGTGAGTCAGGGGAAGGGGAAAAACTGTTTTTT
TRBD1	TRBV4-1	.	TRBJ2-5	CASSPFTGAQETQYF	TGCGCCAGCAGCCCCTTTACAGGGGCCCAAGAGACCCAGTACTTC
.	TRBV30	.	TRBJ1-2	CAWSVGENNYGYTF	TGTGCCTGGAGTGTTGGGGAGAACAACTATGGCTACACCTTC
TRBD1	TRBV19	.	TRBJ2-1	CASSIVSQGNEQFF	TGTGCCAGTAGTATAGTTTCACAGGGGAATGAGCAGTTCTTC
.	TRBV19	.	TRBJ1-1	CASNAGLNTEAFF	TGTGCCAGTAATGCGGGACTGAACACTGAAGCTTTCTTT
.	TRBV5-4	.	TRBJ2-2	CASSSGGVNTGELFF	TGTGCCAGCAGTTCGGGGGGCGTGAACACCGGGGAGCTGTTTTTT
.	TRBV27	.	TRBJ1-5	CASSFSGAGGNQPQHF	TGTGCCAGCAGCTTTTCGGGGGCGGGAGGCAATCAGCCCCAGCATTTT
TRBD2	TRBV5-4	.	TRBJ2-2	CASSSGTSVKGGELFF	TGTGCCAGCAGCTCCGGGACTAGTGTGAAGGGCGGGGAGCTGTTTTTT
.	TRBV9	.	TRBJ2-1	CASSVDPQITYNEQFF	TGTGCCAGCAGCGTAGATCCCCAGATAACCTACAATGAGCAGTTCTTC
TRBD1	TRBV5-4	once	TRBJ2-1	CASSLVAGGPYNEQFF	TGTGCCAGCAGCTTGGTGGCAGGGGGCCCCTACAATGAGCAGTTCTTC
.	TRBV15	.	TRBJ2-2	CATSGSGGGNTGELFF	TGTGCCACCAGCGGGAGCGGCGGAGGGAACACCGGGGAGCTGTTTTTT
.	TRBV11-2	.	TRBJ1-1	CASSFSRVPSPRPTEAFF	TGTGCCAGCAGCTTCAGTCGTGTACCATCGCCACGTCCCACTGAAGCTTTCTTT
.	TRBV9	.	TRBJ2-2	CASSVDKGRKSGELFF	TGTGCCAGCAGCGTAGATAAAGGGAGAAAATCCGGGGAGCTGTTTTTT
TRBD1	TRBV6-5	once	TRBJ2-1	CASSRTGNEQFF	TGTGCCAGCAGCCGGACAGGGAATGAGCAGTTCTTC
.	TRBV2	.	TRBJ1-1	CASSESGRGTEAFF	TGTGCCAGCAGTGAATCAGGGCGGGGCACTGAAGCTTTCTTT
.	TRBV5-4	.	TRBJ2-7	CASSNDREQYF	TGTGCCAGCAGCAACGACAGGGAGCAGTACTTC
TRBD2	TRBV30	.	TRBJ2-7	CAWRRGLAGAREQYF	TGTGCCTGGAGACGGGGACTAGCGGGAGCGCGCGAGCAGTACTTC
TRBD1	TRBV5-1	.	TRBJ1-2	CASSLGGTGGYRSDYGYTF	TGCGCCAGCAGCTTGGGGGGGACAGGGGGTTACCGTAGTGACTATGGCTACACCTTC
TRBD2	TRBV6-5	.	TRBJ2-1	CASSRSSGSYNEQFF	TGTGCCAGCAGTCGATCTAGCGGAAGTTACAATGAGCAGTTCTTC
.	TRBV20-1	.	TRBJ2-7	CSVGVYEQYF	TGCAGTGTCGGGGTCTACGAGCAGTACTTC
.	TRBV27	.	TRBJ1-2	CASSLSRQAYNGYTF	TGTGCCAGCAGTTTATCACGACAGGCCTATAATGGCTACACCTTC
TRBD1	TRBV7-2	.	TRBJ1-5	CASSLEGQGSQPQHF	TGTGCCAGCAGCTTAGAGGGACAGGGAAGTCAGCCCCAGCATTTT
TRBD1	TRBV6-6	.	TRBJ2-7	CASSQRDRGAYQQYF	TGTGCCAGCAGTCAACGGGACAGGGGCGCGTACCAGCAGTACTTC
.	TRBV5-5	.	TRBJ1-2	CASRVAGSLNYGYTF	TGTGCCAGCAGGGTTGCGGGGAGCCTTAACTATGGCTACACCTTC
.	TRBV29-1	.	TRBJ2-1	CSADYSYNEQFF	TGCAGCGCCGACTATTCTTACAATGAGCAGTTCTTC
TRBD2	TRBV7-2	.	TRBJ2-1	CASSLRTSGRAGNEQFF	TGTGCCAGCAGCTTACGGACTAGCGGGAGGGCCGGCAATGAGCAGTTCTTC
TRBD2	TRBV2	.	TRBJ2-1	CASSELAGGSYNEQFF	TGTGCCAGCAGTGAGTTAGCGGGGGGAAGTTACAATGAGCAGTTCTTC
.	TRBV9	once	TRBJ2-2	CASSPTAVASDTGELFF	TGTGCCAGCAGTCCTACAGCCGTAGCTAGCGACACCGGGGAGCTGTTTTTT
.	TRBV19	.	TRBJ1-6	CASSSRDSPLHF	TGTGCCAGTAGTTCCAGGGATTCACCCCTCCACTTT
.	TRBV25-1	.	TRBJ1-1	CASSEGGFNTEAFF	TGTGCCAGCAGTGAAGGAGGGTTTAACACTGAAGCTTTCTTT
TRBD1	TRBV7-2	.	TRBJ2-2	CASSLRQGKTGELFF	TGTGCCAGCAGCTTAAGACAGGGGAAAACCGGGGAGCTGTTTTTT
.	TRBV11-3	.	TRBJ1-1	CASSLVQGGAFF	TGTGCCAGCAGCTTAGTCCAGGGAGGAGCTTTCTTT
TRBD1	TRBV7-9	.	TRBJ2-3	CASSLTRDRDTDTQYF	TGTGCCAGCAGCTTAACCCGGGACAGGGACACAGATACGCAGTATTTT
TRBD1	TRBV9	.	TRBJ1-1	CASSPLRDRANTEAFF	TGTGCCAGCAGCCCCCTCCGGGACAGAGCCAACACTGAAGCTTTCTTT
.	TRBV29-1	.	TRBJ1-2	CSVDQVSLGYTF	TGCAGCGTTGACCAGGTTTCTCTTGGCTACACCTTC
.	TRBV29-1	.	TRBJ2-7	CSVVGKAYEQYF	TGCAGCGTTGTCGGGAAAGCCTACGAGCAGTACTTC
.	TRBV6-1	.	TRBJ2-7	CASRMGQATTYEQYF	TGTGCCAGCAGGATGGGGCAGGCGACAACCTACGAGCAGTACTTC
.	TRBV28	.	TRBJ2-7	CASLAGGSSYEQYF	TGTGCCAGTCTAGCAGGCGGAAGCTCCTACGAGCAGTACTTC
TRBD2	TRBV4-2	.	TRBJ2-7	CASSQDTSGSVEQYF	TGTGCCAGCAGCCAAGATACTAGCGGGAGTGTCGAGCAGTACTTC